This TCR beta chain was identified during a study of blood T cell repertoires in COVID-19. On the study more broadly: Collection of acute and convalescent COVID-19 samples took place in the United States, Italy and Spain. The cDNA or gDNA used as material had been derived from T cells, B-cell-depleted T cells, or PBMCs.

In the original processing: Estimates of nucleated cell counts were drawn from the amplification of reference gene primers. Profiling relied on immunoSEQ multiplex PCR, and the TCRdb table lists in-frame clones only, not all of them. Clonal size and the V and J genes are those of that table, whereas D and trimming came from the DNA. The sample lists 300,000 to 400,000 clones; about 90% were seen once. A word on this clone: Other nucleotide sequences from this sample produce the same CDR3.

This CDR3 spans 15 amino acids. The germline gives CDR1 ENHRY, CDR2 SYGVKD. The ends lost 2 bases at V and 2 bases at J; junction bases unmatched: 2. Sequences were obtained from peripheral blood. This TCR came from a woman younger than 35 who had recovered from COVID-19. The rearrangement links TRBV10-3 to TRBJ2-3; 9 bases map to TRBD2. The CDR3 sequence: CAISEGLAHTDTQYF. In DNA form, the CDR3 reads TGTGCCATCAGTGAGGGACTAGCGCACACAGATACGCAGTATTTT.